Given below is one TCR beta chain in context. The CDR3 totals 14 residues. Germline lookup yields CDR1 SQVTM and CDR2 ANQGSEA. Trimming removed 6 bases at V and 4 bases at J, with 16 bases between. These data originate in a study of blood T cell repertoires in COVID-19. On the study more broadly: Both acute and convalescent COVID-19 samples were obtained from the United States, Italy and Spain.

Original processing notes: Amplification of reference gene primers provided the estimated nucleated cell counts. The protocol was immunoSEQ multiplex PCR, while the TCRdb copy is restricted to in-frame clones and leaves out a portion. For V, J and clone size, that table is used; D and trimming come from the DNA. The sample holds 150,000 to 200,000 clones; over 75% are singletons and the top ten take more than 8%. The material sequenced was peripheral blood. This receptor was taken from a woman of 80 years or more with acute or convalescent COVID-19. V usage is TRBV29-1 and J usage is TRBJ1-3, with D perhaps matching TRBD1 (6 bases). In DNA form, the CDR3 reads TGCAGCGTCGCCTTTGGGGGCAGGGGAAACACCATATATTTT. It specifies CSVAFGGRGNTIYF.